The rows below give T cell receptor beta chains drawn from one sample of a study of blood T cell repertoires in COVID-19. TCRdb's table, derived via immunoSEQ multiplex PCR, lists solely in-frame clones and lacks some. The sample carries some 320,000 clones, around nine tenths recorded once. The specimen was PBMCs or T cells enriched from blood (not recorded which). These receptors all come from a man in his 60s who had recovered from COVID-19. The CDR3 runs from the conserved cysteine through the conserved F or W. A D gene is named only where the DNA matches it firmly. Part of the rows lack a size; the others show once, few, many or a class for expanded clones.

TRBD1 once TRBJ1-1 TRBV6-5 TGTGCCAGCAGAGCCGGACAGGGTGAAGCTTTCTTT CASRAGQGEAFF
TRBD2 . TRBJ2-1 TRBV18 TGTGCCAGCTCACCAACTAGCGGGAATTACAATGAGCAGTTCTTC CASSPTSGNYNEQFF
TRBD1 . TRBJ2-4 TRBV5-6 TGTGCCAGCAGCAGACGGACAGGGGGTCAAAACATTCAGTACTTC CASSRRTGGQNIQYF
TRBD1 . TRBJ2-2 TRBV2 TGTGCCAGCAGCCCCGGGACAGGGAGGACCGGGGAGCTGTTTTTT CASSPGTGRTGELFF
TRBD2 . TRBJ2-3 TRBV9 TGTGCCAGCAGCGTAGGGGCGGGGGTAGGCACAGATACGCAGTATTTT CASSVGAGVGTDTQYF
. . TRBJ1-1 TRBV27 TGTGCCAGCAGTTTAACAACAGGGTACGGCGCTGAAGCTTTCTTT CASSLTTGYGAEAFF
TRBD1 . TRBJ2-7 TRBV11-2 TGTGCCAGCAGCTTAGGAGGGACAGTCTACGAGCAGTACTTC CASSLGGTVYEQYF
. . TRBJ2-1 TRBV18 TGTGCCAGCTCCTCATTTTCCCAGCGCTCCTACAATGAGCAGTTCTTC CASSSFSQRSYNEQFF
. once TRBJ2-1 TRBV7-2 TGTGCCAGCAGCTTACTACAGGGAGCTTACAATGAGCAGTTCTTC CASSLLQGAYNEQFF
. . TRBJ2-2 TRBV5-1 TGCGCCAGCAGCTTTACAGGGTCCACCGGGGAGCTGTTTTTT CASSFTGSTGELFF
TRBD2 . TRBJ2-2 TRBV13 TGTGCCAGCAGCCCTCTAGCGGGAGCGGTCACCGGGGAGCTGTTTTTT CASSPLAGAVTGELFF
. . TRBJ1-1 TRBV4-1 TGCGCCAGCAGCCAAGAAGTGAGGCGAACAGGGACCACTGAAGCTTTCTTT CASSQEVRRTGTTEAFF
TRBD2 . TRBJ2-3 TRBV7-9 TGTGCCAGCAGCTTAAGCGGGGGGAGGACAGATACGCAGTATTTT CASSLSGGRTDTQYF
TRBD1 . TRBJ1-2 TRBV10-3 TGTGCCATCAGTGATGCGGGACAGGGGTCCGGCTACACCTTC CAISDAGQGSGYTF
TRBD1 . TRBJ2-2 TRBV19 TGTGCCAGTACCCGGGACAGGGTGTCCGGGGAGCTGTTTTTT CASTRDRVSGELFF
TRBD1 once TRBJ2-1 TRBV5-1 TGCGCCAGCAGCTACGGACAGGCCAGGGAGCAGTTCTTC CASSYGQAREQFF
TRBD2 . TRBJ2-3 TRBV3-1/TRBV3-2 TGTGCCAGCAGCCCCTGGACTAGCGGGGCGACCGTACGTACAGATACGCAGTATTTT CASSPWTSGATVRTDTQYF
TRBD1 . TRBJ2-2 TRBV23-1 TGCGCCAGCAGTCACGAGAAACAGGGGGCCACCGGGGAGCTGTTTTTT CASSHEKQGATGELFF
. . TRBJ1-1 TRBV27 TGTGCCAGCAGTTTACGAGAGTGGACTGAAGCTTTCTTT CASSLREWTEAFF
. . TRBJ1-2 TRBV7-2 TGTGCCAGCAGCCCACGGGGGGAGACTAACTATGGCTACACCTTC CASSPRGETNYGYTF
. . TRBJ1-2 TRBV23-1 TGCGCCAGCAGTCAAAGGGAAACAGGCGACCCTAACTATGGCTACACCTTC CASSQRETGDPNYGYTF
. once TRBJ1-2 TRBV20-1 TGCAGTGCTACAGGACTATATGGCTACACCTTC CSATGLYGYTF
. . TRBJ1-2 TRBV29-1 TGCAGCGTTGACTCGGAGGGGTCTTCTGGCTACACCTTC CSVDSEGSSGYTF
. . TRBJ1-3 TRBV3-1/TRBV3-2 TGTGCCAGCAGCCAAGATACGGGAAGAACGGGAAACACCATATATTTT CASSQDTGRTGNTIYF
. . TRBJ2-1 TRBV5-1 TGCGCCAGCAGGCCAGGGTCTGGGTCGTACAATGAGCAGTTCTTC CASRPGSGSYNEQFF
. . TRBJ2-7 TRBV9 TGTGCCAGCAGCGCGACTACCATACCCTACGAGCAGTACTTC CASSATTIPYEQYF
TRBD1 . TRBJ2-2 TRBV28 TGTGCCACCACAGGGGGCCCCGGGGAGCTGTTTTTT CATTGGPGELFF